Listed below are T cell receptor beta chains from one sample, sequenced in a study of T cell repertoires in cytomegalovirus infection. TCRdb passed the reads through MiXCR, listing each CDR3 protein once. The sample has about 360,000 distinct CDR3 sequences, about 35% seen once. These TCRs' antigens remain unknown. Here the sequenced sample was cultured PBMCs, taken from culture after CMV antigen stimulation. These TCRs come from a human donor in good health (CMV status not recorded). Some clones in this sample may be carry-over from other donors' samples. Both conserved end residues are part of each CDR3. The D gene is left open where the match is weak. Part of the rows lack a size; the others show once, few, many or a class for expanded clones.

d_call: TRBD1
j_call: TRBJ2-1
v_call: TRBV5-6
clone_size: few
cdr3_nt: TGTGCCAGCAGCCGGTGGTGGGACAGTAACAATGAGCAGTTCTTC
cdr3_aa: CASSRWWDSNNEQFF

d_call: .
j_call: TRBJ1-3
v_call: TRBV4-1
clone_size: .
cdr3_nt: TGCGCCAGCAGCCAATGGCCAGGGGAAGGCGCTGGAAACACCATATATTTT
cdr3_aa: CASSQWPGEGAGNTIYF

d_call: .
j_call: TRBJ2-7
v_call: TRBV7-2
clone_size: many
cdr3_nt: TGTGCCAGCAGCTTACCCACTAGAGGAGACGAGCAGTACTTC
cdr3_aa: CASSLPTRGDEQYF

d_call: TRBD2
j_call: TRBJ2-5
v_call: TRBV5-6
clone_size: .
cdr3_nt: TGTGCCAGCAGTCTAGCGGGGCTAGCAGGAGAGACCCAGTACTTC
cdr3_aa: CASSLAGLAGETQYF

d_call: .
j_call: TRBJ2-7
v_call: TRBV4-1
clone_size: .
cdr3_nt: TGCGCCAGCAGTGCCAGGGATCTCGAGCAGTACTTC
cdr3_aa: CASSARDLEQYF

d_call: .
j_call: TRBJ2-1
v_call: TRBV12-3/TRBV12-4
clone_size: few
cdr3_nt: TGTGCCAGCAGTTATCGGAGCGGCAATCAGCAGTTCTTC
cdr3_aa: CASSYRSGNQQFF

d_call: TRBD2
j_call: TRBJ2-7
v_call: TRBV5-1
clone_size: few
cdr3_nt: TGCGCCAGCAGCACAGGGACTAGCGGGAGCTATTACGAGCAGTACTTC
cdr3_aa: CASSTGTSGSYYEQYF

d_call: .
j_call: TRBJ1-1
v_call: TRBV7-8
clone_size: many
cdr3_nt: TGTGCCAGCAGCACCCAGATTGGAGGTGACACTGAAGCTTTCTTT
cdr3_aa: CASSTQIGGDTEAFF

d_call: TRBD2
j_call: TRBJ2-1
v_call: TRBV7-2
clone_size: .
cdr3_nt: TGTGCCAGCAGCTTAGTTGGGACTACCAATGAGCAGTTCTTC
cdr3_aa: CASSLVGTTNEQFF

d_call: .
j_call: TRBJ2-2
v_call: TRBV4-3
clone_size: .
cdr3_nt: TGCGCCAGCAGCCACTTAGGAGTAAGGGGGGACCTAGTCGGGGAGCTGTTTTTT
cdr3_aa: CASSHLGVRGDLVGELFF

d_call: .
j_call: TRBJ2-1
v_call: TRBV15
clone_size: .
cdr3_nt: TGTGCCACCAGCAGAGATCCGGTGACAGGGACTTACAATGAGCAGTTCTTC
cdr3_aa: CATSRDPVTGTYNEQFF

d_call: TRBD2
j_call: TRBJ2-2
v_call: TRBV27
clone_size: few
cdr3_nt: TGTGCCAGCAGTTTAAATCTTCCTAGCGGGAACACCGGGGAGCTGTTTTTT
cdr3_aa: CASSLNLPSGNTGELFF

d_call: TRBD1
j_call: TRBJ2-5
v_call: TRBV7-6
clone_size: few
cdr3_nt: TGTGCCAGCAGCTTAGCGACAGGGTCAGGTCAAGAGACCCAGTACTTC
cdr3_aa: CASSLATGSGQETQYF

d_call: .
j_call: TRBJ2-5
v_call: TRBV15
clone_size: many
cdr3_nt: TGTGCCACCAGCAGGGACAGACAAGAGACCCAGTACTTC
cdr3_aa: CATSRDRQETQYF

d_call: TRBD1
j_call: TRBJ2-7
v_call: TRBV7-2
clone_size: many
cdr3_nt: TGTGCCAGCAGCTTACTCGACAGGGTTAGCTCCTACGAGCAGTACTTC
cdr3_aa: CASSLLDRVSSYEQYF

d_call: .
j_call: TRBJ2-3
v_call: TRBV15
clone_size: .
cdr3_nt: TGTGCCACCAGCAGAGATCCTCTTGGTGCGCAGTATTTT
cdr3_aa: CATSRDPLGAQYF

d_call: .
j_call: TRBJ1-2
v_call: TRBV6-5
clone_size: few
cdr3_nt: TGTGCCAGCAGCCAGGGTCGCGGCTACACCTTC
cdr3_aa: CASSQGRGYTF

d_call: TRBD1
j_call: TRBJ1-1
v_call: TRBV7-9
clone_size: .
cdr3_nt: TGTGCCAGCAGCCGAGACAGGGGAGGACGGACTGAAGCTTTCTTT
cdr3_aa: CASSRDRGGRTEAFF

d_call: TRBD2
j_call: TRBJ2-1
v_call: TRBV27
clone_size: .
cdr3_nt: TGTGCCAGCAGTTTTAGCGGGGGTGAATACAATGAGCAGTTCTTC
cdr3_aa: CASSFSGGEYNEQFF

d_call: .
j_call: TRBJ1-1
v_call: TRBV7-2
clone_size: .
cdr3_nt: TGTGCCAGCAGCTTAGGCCCCCCGAGGACTGAAGCTTTCTTT
cdr3_aa: CASSLGPPRTEAFF

d_call: TRBD2
j_call: TRBJ2-2
v_call: TRBV7-3
clone_size: many
cdr3_nt: TGTGCCAGCAGCTTACGCGGGAGTTCGACCGGGGAGCTGTTTTTT
cdr3_aa: CASSLRGSSTGELFF

d_call: .
j_call: TRBJ1-1
v_call: TRBV4-3
clone_size: .
cdr3_nt: TGCGCCAGCAGCCACACAGGAAACACTGAAGCTTTCTTT
cdr3_aa: CASSHTGNTEAFF